A single T cell receptor (beta chain) is shown here with its context. As yet, its antigen is unknown. The investigators reverse transcribed all of the isolated RNA, so they sequenced expressed TCRB transcripts. Data came from immunoSEQ multiplex PCR; TCRdb stores just in-frame clones and leaves some out. Of about 240,000 clones in the sample, approximately 13% are singletons; the top ten hold 0.015% to 0.02%. Trimming pared 7 bases from V and 7 bases from J, leaving 11 bases between. The CDR3 has 13 residues. Germline V CDR1 and CDR2: MNHEY, SVGAGI. This sample was taken from a study of beta chain features in type 1 diabetes. General study findings and limits: Shorter TCRB CDR3s, moderately but significantly so, marked every one of the four CD4+ subsets in Type 1 diabetes patients. There was a possibility that cDNA sequencing over-represented cells with high TCR expression.

J is TRBJ1-6 and V is TRBV6-5, with D unresolved. The receptor comes from a man between 25 and 39 years old with type 1 diabetes. Sequencing used naive CD4+ T cells from blood. The CDR3 coding sequence is TGTGCCAGCACGTGGGGAGGAAATTCACCCCTCCACTTT. Translated, it gives CASTWGGNSPLHF.